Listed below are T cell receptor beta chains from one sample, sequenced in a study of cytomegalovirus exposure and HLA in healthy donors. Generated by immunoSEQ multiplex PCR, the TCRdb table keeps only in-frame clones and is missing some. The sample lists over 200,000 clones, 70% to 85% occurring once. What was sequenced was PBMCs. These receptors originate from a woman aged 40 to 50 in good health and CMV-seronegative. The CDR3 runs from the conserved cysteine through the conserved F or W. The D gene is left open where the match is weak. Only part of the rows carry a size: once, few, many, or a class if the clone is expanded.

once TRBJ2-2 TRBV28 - TGTGCCAGCAGTCCCCCGCCAGGGGTCGTCGGGGAGCTGTTTTTT CASSPPPGVVGELFF
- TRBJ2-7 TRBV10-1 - TGCGCCAGCAGTGAAACCCAGCAGGGCTACGAGCAGTACTTC CASSETQQGYEQYF
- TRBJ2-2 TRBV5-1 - TGCGCCAGCAGCTTGGTCTCTGGACTTAACACCGGGGAGCTGTTTTTT CASSLVSGLNTGELFF
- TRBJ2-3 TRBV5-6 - TGTGCCAGCAGCTTGGATGGGACACTATACACAGATACGCAGTATTTT CASSLDGTLYTDTQYF
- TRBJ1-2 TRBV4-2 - TGTGCCAGCAGCCAAGACCCGACGGGTGGCTATGGCTACACCTTC CASSQDPTGGYGYTF
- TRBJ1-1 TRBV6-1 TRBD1 TGTGCCAGCAGCCTGACAGGGGACACTGAAGCTTTCTTT CASSLTGDTEAFF
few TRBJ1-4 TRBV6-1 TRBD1 TGTGCCAGCAGTGCACAACCGACAGGGGGAAATGAAAAACTGTTTTTT CASSAQPTGGNEKLFF
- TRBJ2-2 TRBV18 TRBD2 TGTGCCAGCTCACCACTAGGGACTAGATCCGGGGAGCTGTTTTTT CASSPLGTRSGELFF
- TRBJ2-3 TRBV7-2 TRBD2 TGTGCCAGCAGCTCCCAACGGTCTAGCGGGTTAAGCACAGATACGCAGTATTTT CASSSQRSSGLSTDTQYF
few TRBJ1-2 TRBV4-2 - TGTGCCAGCAGCCAAGACCGGGGGGCTGGCTATGGCTACACCTTC CASSQDRGAGYGYTF
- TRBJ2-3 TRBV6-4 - TGTGCCAGCAGTGACTCGGGGGGAGTCACAGATACGCAGTATTTT CASSDSGGVTDTQYF
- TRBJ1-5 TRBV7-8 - TGTGCCAGCAGCTTATTCAGCGGAGGGCTTGGCAATCAGCCCCAGCATTTT CASSLFSGGLGNQPQHF
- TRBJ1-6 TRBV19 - TGTGCCAGTAGTACGACAGATTATAATTCACCCCTCCACTTT CASSTTDYNSPLHF
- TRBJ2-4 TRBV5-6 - TGTGCCAGCAGCTTGGCGGTGGGGCCCAAAAACATTCAGTACTTC CASSLAVGPKNIQYF
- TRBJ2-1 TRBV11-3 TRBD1 TGTGCCAGCAGCCCACCGGGACAGGGACCCAATGAGCAGTTCTTC CASSPPGQGPNEQFF
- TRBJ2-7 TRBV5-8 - TGTGCCAGCAGCTTGGGGGTAGGGGCCAACGAGCAGTACTTC CASSLGVGANEQYF
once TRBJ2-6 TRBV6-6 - TGTGCCAGCAGTAACTCCCGGGGTACTGGGGCCAACGTCCTGACTTTC CASSNSRGTGANVLTF
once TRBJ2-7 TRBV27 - TGTGCCAGCAGTTTTGGGGTCTTTACGGGGGAGCAGTACTTC CASSFGVFTGEQYF
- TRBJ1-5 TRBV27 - TGTGCCAGATACAGGGAACAGCCCCAGCATTTT CARYREQPQHF
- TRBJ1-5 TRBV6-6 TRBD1 TGTGCCAGCAGCCACAGGGGAGATAGCAATCAGCCCCAGCATTTT CASSHRGDSNQPQHF
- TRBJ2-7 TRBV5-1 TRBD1 TGCGCCAGCAGCACAGGACAGGGGGGCTACGAGCAGTACTTC CASSTGQGGYEQYF
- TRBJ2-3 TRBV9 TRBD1 TGTGCCAGCACCCCATCCGGACAGGGATCCACAGATACGCAGTATTTT CASTPSGQGSTDTQYF
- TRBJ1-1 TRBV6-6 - TGTGCCAGCAGTCCGATACAGGTCCCGAACACTGAAGCTTTCTTT CASSPIQVPNTEAFF